This TCR beta chain was recovered during a study of blood T cell repertoires in COVID-19. Study-level background: Material from acute and convalescent COVID-19 was sourced from the United States, Italy and Spain. T cells, B-cell-depleted T cells, or PBMCs provided the cDNA or gDNA that served as material.

CDR1 MNHNS and CDR2 SASEGT come from the germline V gene. Trimming shortened V by 2 bases and J by 5 bases, and 6 bases separated the two germline ends. The CDR3 covers 13 residues. Per the original methods: Reference gene primer amplification gave nucleated cell count estimates. Assay: immunoSEQ multiplex PCR; the TCRdb copy retains only in-frame clones and omits some. V and J calls and clone size are those listed in that table; D and trimming were worked out from the DNA. The sample shows 87,000 or so clones, roughly 80% of them seen only once. Sequenced material: peripheral blood. The TCR sequence derives from a woman of 80 years or more with active or convalescent COVID-19. The chain recombines TRBV6-1 with TRBJ1-4; D unresolved. The CDR3 region has the DNA TGTGCCAGCAGTGAATCCGGGAATGAAAAACTGTTTTTT. It specifies CASSESGNEKLFF.